The rows below give T cell receptor beta chains drawn from one sample of a study of somatic mutations in cytotoxic T cells in rheumatoid arthritis. Sequencing used immunoSEQ multiplex PCR; TCRdb keeps in-frame clones, though not all of them. The sample records around 11,000 clones, 79% being singletons. Sequencing was carried out using CD8+ T cells sorted from blood. These receptors came from an adult with rheumatoid arthritis. Both conserved end residues are part of each CDR3. Each record gives: D gene, V gene, clone size, J gene, CDR3 length, CDR3 protein, CDR3 DNA. The D gene is left open where the match is weak. Only some rows state a clone size, as once, few, many or a class for expanded clones.

-	TRBV11-2	-	TRBJ2-7	15	CASSYPGGPYYEQYF	TGTGCCAGCAGCTACCCCGGGGGGCCCTACTACGAGCAGTACTTC
-	TRBV13	-	TRBJ1-6	15	CASSVYRAGNSPLHF	TGTGCCAGCAGCGTATACAGGGCGGGGAATTCACCCCTCCACTTT
-	TRBV7-9	-	TRBJ1-5	17	CASSPFLAGAVHQPQHF	TGTGCCAGCAGCCCATTTCTGGCAGGTGCTGTTCATCAGCCCCAGCATTTT
-	TRBV30	-	TRBJ2-5	12	CAWSVHGETQYF	TGTGCCTGGAGTGTACATGGGGAGACCCAGTACTTC
TRBD1	TRBV10-3	-	TRBJ1-6	14	CAIRTGQGSSPLHF	TGTGCCATCAGGACGGGACAGGGGAGCTCACCCCTCCACTTT
-	TRBV6-5	-	TRBJ2-3	15	CASSPARASTDTQYF	TGTGCCAGCAGTCCCGCGCGGGCTAGCACAGATACGCAGTATTTT
-	TRBV6-6	once	TRBJ2-1	16	CASSYTLGWSYNEQFF	TGTGCCAGCAGTTACACCCTCGGGTGGTCTTACAATGAGCAGTTCTTC
-	TRBV9	-	TRBJ1-1	14	CASSVDGGGTEAFF	TGTGCCAGCAGCGTAGATGGGGGAGGCACTGAAGCTTTCTTT
TRBD1	TRBV10-3	few	TRBJ1-1	14	CAIRKGTGNTEAFF	TGTGCCATCAGAAAAGGGACAGGGAACACTGAAGCTTTCTTT
TRBD2	TRBV5-1	few	TRBJ2-1	17	CASSLSELAGGYNEQFF	TGCGCCAGCAGCTTATCTGAACTAGCGGGAGGGTACAATGAGCAGTTCTTC
-	TRBV7-2	-	TRBJ1-1	13	CASSLVSMAEAFF	TGTGCCAGCAGCTTAGTCTCCATGGCTGAAGCTTTCTTT
TRBD2	TRBV4-1	-	TRBJ2-7	19	CASSPIMTSGSSRVDEQYF	TGCGCCAGCAGCCCTATTATGACTAGCGGGAGTAGCAGGGTGGACGAGCAGTACTTC
TRBD1	TRBV19	-	TRBJ2-2	15	CASSKRQGVTGELFF	TGTGCCAGTAGTAAAAGACAGGGGGTGACCGGGGAGCTGTTTTTT
TRBD2	TRBV7-9	few	TRBJ2-7	14	CASSSRTSGTEQYF	TGTGCCAGCAGCTCCCGGACTAGCGGTACAGAGCAGTACTTC
TRBD2	TRBV4-2	-	TRBJ2-1	15	CASSQEREAYNEQFF	TGTGCCAGCAGCCAAGAGCGGGAGGCCTACAATGAGCAGTTCTTC
-	TRBV11-2	medium-sized	TRBJ2-5	13	CASSLWRTETQYF	TGTGCCAGCAGCTTGTGGCGAACGGAGACCCAGTACTTC
-	TRBV4-3	-	TRBJ1-3	14	CASSQGGAGNTIYF	TGCGCCAGCAGCCAAGGGGGGGCTGGAAACACCATATATTTT
-	TRBV11-2	-	TRBJ2-5	18	CASSLGYYTGGSKETQYF	TGTGCCAGCAGCTTAGGGTACTATACGGGGGGCAGCAAAGAGACCCAGTACTTC
-	TRBV28	-	TRBJ2-7	16	CASSTEKEGHSYEQYF	TGTGCCAGCAGCACTGAAAAAGAGGGGCACTCCTACGAGCAGTACTTC
-	TRBV7-9	-	TRBJ2-7	12	CASAGTPPEQYF	TGTGCCAGCGCAGGGACCCCCCCCGAGCAGTACTTC
TRBD1	TRBV9	-	TRBJ1-1	15	CASSRDSGMNTEAFF	TGTGCCAGCAGCCGGGACAGTGGAATGAACACTGAAGCTTTCTTT
-	TRBV11-2	-	TRBJ1-4	14	CASSLSRGDEKLFF	TGTGCCAGCAGCTTATCCCGTGGGGATGAAAAACTGTTTTTT
TRBD2	TRBV7-9	-	TRBJ2-1	15	CASSLVLAGANEQFF	TGTGCCAGCAGCTTAGTCCTAGCGGGAGCCAATGAGCAGTTCTTC
-	TRBV28	-	TRBJ2-7	12	CATTPLTREQYF	TGTGCCACAACACCACTCACTCGGGAGCAGTACTTC
TRBD2	TRBV7-2	-	TRBJ2-3	14	CASEGVAGMDTQYF	TGTGCCAGTGAGGGGGTAGCGGGAATGGATACGCAGTATTTT
TRBD2	TRBV15	-	TRBJ2-5	17	CATSRDGYLAAQETQYF	TGTGCCACCAGCAGAGATGGGTATCTAGCGGCTCAAGAGACCCAGTACTTC
-	TRBV19	-	TRBJ1-2	12	CASSTTIHGYTF	TGTGCCAGTAGTACAACAATCCATGGCTACACCTTC
-	TRBV9	-	TRBJ1-2	15	CASSLSDRTNYGYTF	TGTGCCAGCAGCCTTTCGGACAGAACTAACTATGGCTACACCTTC
-	TRBV4-1	-	TRBJ1-1	14	CASSQEAPNTEAFF	TGCGCCAGCAGCCAAGAAGCGCCGAACACTGAAGCTTTCTTT
-	TRBV5-6	-	TRBJ1-5	13	CASSLGQGEPQHF	TGTGCCAGCAGCTTGGGCCAGGGTGAGCCCCAGCATTTT
TRBD2	TRBV5-4	-	TRBJ2-7	14	CASSAPGRAHEQYF	TGTGCCAGCAGCGCCCCCGGGAGGGCCCACGAGCAGTACTTC
TRBD2	TRBV5-8	-	TRBJ2-3	16	CASSSLAGAFSDTQYF	TGTGCCAGCAGCTCACTAGCGGGAGCGTTTTCGGATACGCAGTATTTT